One sample yielded the 2 T cell receptor beta chains listed below, sequenced in a study of identical twins. Each CDR3 protein gets one entry after TCRdb re-called the 5' RACE reads with MiXCR. The data show a few hundred thousand distinct CDR3 sequences, with around 9.6% seen just once and approximately 3% held by the top ten. These records were also assigned to another study, of yellow fever vaccine responses in identical twins.

Sequencing was performed on PBMCs. The receptors were gathered from a young woman in good health.

The V gene is TRBV30, the J gene TRBJ1-6, with 7 positions matching TRBD1. The J segment lost 10 bases and the V segment lost 2 bases, leaving 8 bases of the junction unmatched. The CDR3 totals 14 residues. The germline CDR1 and CDR2 sequences are GTSNPN and SVGIG (reference sequence). Here the CDR3 reads CAWSTETGYSPLHF. CDR3 bases: TGTGCCTGGAGTACCGAGACAGGGTACTCACCCCTCCACTTT.

This clonotype came up a few times. V usage is TRBV20-1 and J usage is TRBJ2-3; possibly TRBD1 or TRBD2 for D (5 bases each). V dropped 0 bases and J dropped 4 bases, with 17 bases sitting between them. The CDR3 runs to 16 residues. CDR1 is DFQATT and CDR2 is SNEGSKA in the germline V gene (reference sequence). The CDR3 spells CSARDRDLPLPDTQYF. In DNA form, the CDR3 reads TGCAGTGCTAGAGACCGGGACCTACCCCTGCCAGATACGCAGTATTTT.